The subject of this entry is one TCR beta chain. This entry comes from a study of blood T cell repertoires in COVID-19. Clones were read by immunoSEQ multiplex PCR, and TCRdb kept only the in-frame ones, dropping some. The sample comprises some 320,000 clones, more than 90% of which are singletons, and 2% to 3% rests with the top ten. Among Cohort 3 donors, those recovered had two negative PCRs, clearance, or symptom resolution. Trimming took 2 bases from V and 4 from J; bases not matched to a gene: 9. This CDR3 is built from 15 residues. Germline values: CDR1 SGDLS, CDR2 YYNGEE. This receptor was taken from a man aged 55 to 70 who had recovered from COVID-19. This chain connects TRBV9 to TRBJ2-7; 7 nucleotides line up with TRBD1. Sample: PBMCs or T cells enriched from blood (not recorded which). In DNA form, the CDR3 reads TGTGCCAGCAGCGTCCACGGGACAGATCTTTACGAGCAGTACTTC. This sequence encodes CASSVHGTDLYEQYF. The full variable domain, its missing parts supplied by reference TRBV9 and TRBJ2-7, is DSGVTQTPKHLITATGQRVTLRCSPRSGDLSVYWYQQSLDQGLQFLIQYYNGEERAKGNILERFSAQQFPDLHSELNLSSLELGDSALYFCASSVHGTDLYEQYFGPGTRLTVT.